One sample yielded the 10 T cell receptor beta chains listed below, sequenced in a study of T cell repertoires in cytomegalovirus infection. Each CDR3 protein is one row after TCRdb ran MiXCR on the reads. The sample lists 570,000 or so distinct CDR3 sequences, about 39% occurring once. Which antigens these TCRs recognize remains unknown. The sequencing here drew on cultured PBMCs, taken from culture after CMV antigen stimulation. The receptor source for this set is a human donor in good health (CMV status not recorded). Some clones in this sample may be carry-over from other donors' samples.

The J gene is TRBJ2-7, the V gene TRBV29-1; a possible D gene is TRBD1 (6 bases). CDR3 length: 13 amino acids. Trimming pared 8 bases from V and 6 bases from J, leaving 20 bases between. The V gene's germline CDR1 is SQVTM and CDR2 ANQGSEA. The CDR3 DNA reads TGCAGCTACCGCCGTGGGGGCCGCTGCGAGCAGTACTTC. Protein: CSYRRGGRCEQYF.

This clonotype has just a few counts. This sequence joins TRBV7-2 and TRBJ1-6; TRBD1 is a possible D gene (5 bases). CDR3 size: 15 residues. Germline V CDR1 and CDR2: SGHTA, FQGNSA. The V end lost 6 bases, the J end lost 1 base, and 10 bases lay between the germline ends. CDR3: CASSLRVSYNSPLHF. Here the CDR3 DNA reads TGTGCCAGCAGTCTCAGGGTTTCCTATAATTCACCCCTCCACTTT. The whole variable domain, remainder taken from reference TRBV7-2 and TRBJ1-6, is GAGVSQSPSNKVTEKGKDVELRCDPISGHTALYWYRQSLGQGLEFLIYFQGNSAPDKSGLPSDRFSAERTGGSVSTLTIQRTQQEDSAVYLCASSLRVSYNSPLHFGNGTRLTVT.

The chain uses TRBV11-1 and TRBJ2-7; D could derive from TRBD1 or TRBD2 (5 bases each). V lost 3 bases and J lost 2, with 14 bases in between. This CDR3 is 15 amino acids long. Germline CDR1 SGHAT, CDR2 FQDESV (reference sequence). CDR3 DNA: TGTGCCAGCAGCTTCAAGAGGGACGGAGCCTACGAGCAGTACTTC. Translated, it gives CASSFKRDGAYEQYF.

The chain recombines TRBV11-2 with TRBJ2-3; TRBD2 matches 9 bases. There are 14 residues in the CDR3. J lost 2 bases, V lost 7 bases, and 4 bases had no gene match. Germline CDR1 reads SGHAT; CDR2 reads FQNNGV. The CDR3 DNA sequence: TGTGCCAGCAAATTAGCGGGAGCCACAGATACGCAGTATTTT. This translates into CASKLAGATDTQYF.

This clonotype was recorded a few times. The V and J genes are TRBV12-3 or TRBV12-4 and TRBJ1-5; 9 nucleotides agree with TRBD1. V lost 6 bases to trimming and J lost 9 bases; unmatched junction nucleotides: 9. This CDR3 comprises 14 residues. The CDR3 is CASRRQGERGPQHF. In nucleotides, the CDR3 is TGTGCCAGCAGACGACAGGGGGAGAGGGGGCCCCAGCATTTT.

This clonotype was detected only a few times. The CDR3 DNA is TGCGCCAGCAGCTTAACAGGTCGATATAATTCACCCCTCCACTTT. Its protein is CASSLTGRYNSPLHF. The V and J genes are TRBV5-1 and TRBJ1-6; perhaps TRBD1 as D (5 bases). The V end lost 2 bases, the J end lost 4 bases, and 10 bases lay between the germline ends. The germline V gene has CDR1 SGHRS and CDR2 YFSETQ. This CDR3 is built from 15 residues.

CDR3 loop: CATDWTGGLNTQYF. The CDR3, as DNA: TGTGCCACTGACTGGACAGGGGGCTTGAATACGCAGTATTTT. This sequence joins TRBV6-8 and TRBJ2-3; 11 bases are a match to TRBD1. CDR1 MNHGY and CDR2 SAAAGT come from the germline V gene. V lost 10 bases and J lost 7; bases outside the gene matches: 10. This CDR3 contains 14 residues.

This clonotype was seen a handful of times. The rearrangement links TRBV2 to TRBJ2-7; tentatively, D is TRBD1 (5 bases). Per the germline V gene, CDR1 is SNHLY and CDR2 is FYNNEI. Trimming removed 7 bases from V and 7 bases from J, with 17 bases in between. This CDR3 is built from 13 residues. The CDR3 DNA is TGTGCCAGCACAGACAGCCTGGACGGGGAGCAGTACTTC. This gives the protein CASTDSLDGEQYF.

This clonotype has only one observation. The rearrangement joins TRBV6-1 to TRBJ1-5, with no clear D. This CDR3 is built from 15 residues. CDR1 and CDR2 from the germline V gene are MNHNS and SASEGT. The V end lost 6 bases, the J end lost 4 bases, and 16 bases lay between the germline ends. CDR3: CASRTAGVRNQPQHF. As DNA, the CDR3 is TGTGCCAGCAGAACAGCCGGGGTCCGGAATCAGCCCCAGCATTTT.

This clonotype occurred many times. This chain joins TRBV7-2 and TRBJ1-2; TRBD1 agrees at 8 bases. The CDR3 length is 15 residues. After removal of 5 bases from V and 7 bases from J, the junction contained 12 bases not matched to a gene. CDR1 and CDR2 from the germline V gene are SGHTA and FQGNSA. Here the CDR3 reads CASSPNQGAMGGYTF. DNA of the CDR3: TGTGCCAGCAGCCCAAACCAGGGGGCGATGGGTGGCTACACCTTC.